This note documents a single T cell receptor beta chain sequence. This record belongs to a study of T cell changes during pregnancy in multiple sclerosis. The repertoire was sequenced with immunoSEQ multiplex PCR; TCRdb's copy has only in-frame clones and lacks some. This table has approximately 88,000 clones, around 94% appearing once. The J segment lost 0 bases and the V segment lost 6 bases, leaving 8 bases of the junction unmatched. From germline, CDR1 is SQVTM and CDR2 ANQGSEA. CDR3 size: 14 residues. This sequence joins TRBV29-1 and TRBJ2-7, with 7 bases that match TRBD2. The receptor was derived from a female donor with multiple sclerosis, enrolled in a pregnancy study. The material sequenced was peripheral blood, taken in the third trimester of pregnancy. The CDR3 nucleotides read TGCAGCGTACTAACTAGCGCGAGCTCCTACGAGCAGTACTTC. Translation gives CSVLTSASSYEQYF.